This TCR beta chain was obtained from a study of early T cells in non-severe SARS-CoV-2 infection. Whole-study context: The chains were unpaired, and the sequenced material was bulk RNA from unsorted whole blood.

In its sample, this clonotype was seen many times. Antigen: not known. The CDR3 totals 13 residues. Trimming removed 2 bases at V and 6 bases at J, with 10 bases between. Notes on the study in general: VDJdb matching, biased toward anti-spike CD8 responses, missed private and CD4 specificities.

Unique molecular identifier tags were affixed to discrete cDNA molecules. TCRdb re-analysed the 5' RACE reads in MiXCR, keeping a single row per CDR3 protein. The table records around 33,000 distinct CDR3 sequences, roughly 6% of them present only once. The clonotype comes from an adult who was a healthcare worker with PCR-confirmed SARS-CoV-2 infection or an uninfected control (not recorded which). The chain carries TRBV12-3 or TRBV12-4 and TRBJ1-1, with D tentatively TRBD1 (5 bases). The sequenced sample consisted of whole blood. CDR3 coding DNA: TGTGCCAGCAGTTTACAGGGATACGCTGAAGCTTTCTTT. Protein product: CASSLQGYAEAFF.